Below, 19 T cell receptor beta chains from the same sample are listed, as sequenced in a study of T cell changes during pregnancy in multiple sclerosis. Data came from immunoSEQ multiplex PCR; TCRdb stores just in-frame clones and leaves some out. Of around 81,000 clones detected, roughly 89% appear once; the ten largest clones hold over 3.5%. The sample was peripheral blood, taken after pregnancy. These receptors were taken from a female donor in good health, enrolled as a control in a pregnancy study.

The genes are TRBV18 and TRBJ2-7; D ambiguous. This CDR3 is built from 14 residues. The V gene's germline CDR1 is KGHSH and CDR2 LQKENI. V lost 0 bases and J 1 base, leaving 7 bases between the germline ends. CDR3 in amino acids: CASSPPSQSYEQYF. CDR3 bases: TGTGCCAGCTCACCACCGTCCCAGTCCTACGAGCAGTACTTC.

This clone was seen just once. The chain combines TRBV27 with TRBJ2-1; 7 positions match TRBD2. The CDR3 contains 14 residues. Trimming removed 3 bases from V and 6 bases from J; junction bases left unmatched: 5. Germline V lookup: CDR1 MNHEY, CDR2 SMNVEV (reference sequence). The CDR3 spells CASSFKGLPNEQFF. In DNA form, the CDR3 reads TGTGCCAGCAGTTTCAAGGGACTACCCAATGAGCAGTTCTTC.

This sequence joins TRBV29-1 and TRBJ1-4, with TRBD1 as a possible D gene (6 bases). This CDR3 spans 15 amino acids. Germline loops: CDR1 SQVTM, CDR2 ANQGSEA. The V and J ends lost 4 bases and 0 bases respectively, with 12 bases between them. CDR3 nucleotide sequence: TGCAGCGTTGGTCCCAGGGGTGCAACTAATGAAAAACTGTTTTTT. Residues: CSVGPRGATNEKLFF.

V and J are TRBV6-5 and TRBJ2-4; D possibly corresponds to TRBD1 (5 bases). V was trimmed by 1 base and J by 5 bases, leaving 12 bases between them. The CDR3 is made up of 15 amino acids. The germline gives CDR1 MNHEY, CDR2 SVGAGI. CDR3 coding DNA: TGTGCCAGCAGTTACTTGGGGCCACGGGAAAACATTCAGTACTTC. Its protein product is CASSYLGPRENIQYF.

V usage is TRBV11-2 and J usage is TRBJ2-7; D might be TRBD1 (6 bases). The CDR3 contains 14 residues. Germline V gene lookup returns CDR1 SGHAT and CDR2 FQNNGV. Trimming pared 1 base from V and 3 bases from J, leaving 10 bases between. This CDR3 is CASSLGDKIYEQYF. The CDR3, as DNA: TGTGCCAGCAGCTTAGGGGACAAGATCTACGAGCAGTACTTC.

V gene TRBV5-1 combines with J gene TRBJ1-2, with 9 bases identical to TRBD1. This CDR3 has 16 amino acids. CDR1 is SGHRS, CDR2 YFSETQ, per germline. After removal of 0 bases from V and 8 bases from J, the junction contained 11 bases not matched to a gene. This chain's CDR3 is CASSLAGQGSFGGYTF. Written as DNA, the CDR3 is TGCGCCAGCAGCTTGGCGGGACAGGGTTCGTTTGGAGGCTACACCTTC.

The chain links TRBV14 to TRBJ1-5; no clear D gene. Germline values: CDR1 SGHDN, CDR2 FVKESK. Trimming stripped 0 bases from V and 5 bases from J, with 5 bases between. CDR3 size: 13 residues. CDR3 protein: CASSQDPYQPQHF. CDR3 bases: TGTGCCAGCAGCCAAGATCCATATCAGCCCCAGCATTTT.

This clone was seen only once. The rearrangement links TRBV28 to TRBJ2-6; a weak D match, TRBD1 (6 bases). Germline loops: CDR1 MDHEN, CDR2 SYDVKM. The CDR3 sequence is 15 residues long. With 8 bases removed from V and 4 bases from J, the gap between germline ends came to 15 bases. The CDR3 region has the DNA TGTGCCAGCCAGGGGTCTTTCTTAGGGGCCAACGTCCTGACTTTC. Translated: CASQGSFLGANVLTF.

The chain links TRBV5-6 to TRBJ1-4; 10 positions match TRBD1. V was clipped by 3 bases and J by 8 bases; unmatched bases: 4. There are 14 residues in the CDR3. CDR1 and CDR2 (germline): SGHDT, YYEEEE. The CDR3 here is CASSSTGGQEKLFF. The CDR3 DNA sequence: TGTGCCAGCAGCTCGACAGGGGGCCAGGAAAAACTGTTTTTT.

This chain joins TRBV7-2 and TRBJ1-2; 7 bases fit TRBD1. The ends lost 1 base at V and 8 bases at J; junction bases unmatched: 13. The CDR3 has 16 amino acids. Per germline, CDR1 SGHTA and CDR2 FQGNSA. The CDR3 loop is CASSLGDPETGSGYTF. The CDR3 DNA follows: TGTGCCAGCAGCTTAGGTGATCCCGAGACAGGGTCCGGCTACACCTTC.

V gene TRBV28 combines with J gene TRBJ1-2; 8 positions match TRBD1. The CDR3 spans 17 residues. V lost 5 bases, J lost 4 bases, and 15 bases stayed unmatched. Germline V gene sequence: CDR1 MDHEN, CDR2 SYDVKM. The DNA for the CDR3 is TGTGCCAGCAGTCCGGTTTCGTGGCAGGGGGCGATCTATGGCTACACCTTC. It encodes CASSPVSWQGAIYGYTF.

The rearrangement uses TRBV5-1 and TRBJ1-1; D perhaps matches TRBD1 (6 bases). Germline V lookup: CDR1 SGHRS, CDR2 YFSETQ. V was pared by 4 bases and J by 3 bases, with 22 bases between. The CDR3 has 17 amino acids. CDR3 coding DNA: TGCGCCAGCAGCCCCGATTTGAGACAGGCCGGGGACACTGAAGCTTTCTTT. As protein: CASSPDLRQAGDTEAFF.

This clone has just a few counts. V is TRBV7-9 and J is TRBJ2-7; no clear D. The V end was cut by 6 bases, the J end by 3 bases, with 6 bases between. The CDR3 runs 11 residues. Germline V gene lookup returns CDR1 SEHNR and CDR2 FQNEAQ (reference sequence). CDR3 sequence: CASRHDYEQYF. The CDR3 DNA sequence: TGTGCCAGCAGACACGACTACGAGCAGTACTTC.

J is TRBJ1-2 and V is TRBV28; D gene uncertain. The V and J ends lost 5 bases and 1 base respectively, with 14 bases between them. This CDR3 is built from 15 residues. Per germline, CDR1 MDHEN and CDR2 SYDVKM. In DNA, the CDR3 is TGTGCCAGCAGTCGCCGGTTTGCCGTTAACTATGGCTACACCTTC. Protein sequence: CASSRRFAVNYGYTF.

The chain joins TRBV29-1 to TRBJ2-6; tentative D call: TRBD1 (5 bases). Between the trimmed V and J ends, which lost 5 bases and 0 bases, there was a span of 11 bases. This CDR3 comprises 15 residues. Germline CDR1 and CDR2: SQVTM and ANQGSEA. DNA of the CDR3: TGCAGCGTTCGACAGCCAGACTCTGGGGCCAACGTCCTGACTTTC. Protein product: CSVRQPDSGANVLTF.

The rearrangement joins TRBV7-9 to TRBJ2-2; 7 bases are shared with TRBD2. Trimming took 5 bases from V and 5 from J; bases not matched to a gene: 8. Germline lookup yields CDR1 SEHNR and CDR2 FQNEAQ (reference sequence). This CDR3 region has 15 residues. The CDR3 is CASSPAGARTGELFF. The CDR3 DNA reads TGTGCCAGCAGCCCGGCGGGAGCGAGAACCGGGGAGCTGTTTTTT.

V gene TRBV15 combines with J gene TRBJ2-3; no clear D. V gave up 0 bases and J gave up 6 bases, with 10 bases separating them. Germline V CDR1 and CDR2: LNHNV, YYDKDF (reference sequence). The CDR3 totals 14 residues. The CDR3 sequence is CATSREPTGDTQYF. CDR3 nucleotides: TGTGCCACCAGCAGAGAACCGACCGGGGATACGCAGTATTTT.

The DNA for the CDR3 is TGTGCCAGCAGTTTAGGCGGGGAGTCCTACGAGCAGTACTTC. This sequence encodes CASSLGGESYEQYF. The chain joins TRBV27 to TRBJ2-7; D might be TRBD2 (6 bases). V lost 2 bases and J lost 1, with 9 bases in between. The germline CDR1 and CDR2 sequences are MNHEY and SMNVEV (reference sequence). The CDR3 consists of 14 residues.

This clone appeared a single time. The V gene is TRBV4-1, the J gene TRBJ1-2, with TRBD1 identical over 7 bases. V lost 4 bases to trimming and J lost 8 bases; unmatched junction nucleotides: 10. Germline values: CDR1 MGHRA, CDR2 YSYEKL. This CDR3 is built from 14 residues. The CDR3 DNA sequence: TGCGCCAGCAGCCCCCCGGAGGGGGCGCGAGGCTACACCTTC. Protein sequence: CASSPPEGARGYTF.